This T cell receptor (beta chain) originates from a study of T cell responses to AZD1222 COVID-19 vaccine. The assay was immunoSEQ multiplex PCR, and TCRdb's table has in-frame clones only and misses some. The sample lists 95,000 to 150,000 clones, approximately 90% occurring once. CDR1 is SGHVS and CDR2 is FQNEAQ in the germline V gene. V gave up 0 bases and J gave up 2 bases, with 8 bases separating them. This CDR3 contains 14 residues. The sequencing used peripheral blood, collected on day 0 of AZD1222 vaccination. The receptor comes from an adult in good health. The chain employs TRBV7-8 and TRBJ2-7; D gene unclear. The CDR3 region has the DNA TGTGCCAGCAGCTTAGCGACCATAACCTACGAGCAGTACTTC. Translating gives CASSLATITYEQYF.